The TCR beta chain described here comes from a study of cytomegalovirus exposure and HLA in healthy donors. Findings and limits, study-wide: For most subjects, TCR beta sequences were reported to predict HLA-A and HLA-B alleles with accuracy.

A word on this clone: Antigen specificity is unknown.

The germline V and J ends were trimmed by 6 bases and 6 bases, with 18 bases remaining between them. CDR3 size: 15 residues. The germline V gene encodes CDR1 MGHDK and CDR2 SYGVNS. The PCR used 60 Vbeta and 13 Jbeta primers. The repertoire was sequenced with immunoSEQ multiplex PCR; TCRdb's copy has only in-frame clones and lacks some. The sample contains about 92,000 clones, under 85% of which appear only once. The sample consisted of PBMCs. The clonotype originates from a man between 45 and 60 years old in good health and CMV-seropositive. The chain has TRBV25-1 and TRBJ1-3; the D gene is possibly TRBD1 (5 bases). In DNA, the CDR3 is TGTGCCAGCAGCCCCCCAGGGTTTTTGGAAAACACCATATATTTT. This encodes CASSPPGFLENTIYF.